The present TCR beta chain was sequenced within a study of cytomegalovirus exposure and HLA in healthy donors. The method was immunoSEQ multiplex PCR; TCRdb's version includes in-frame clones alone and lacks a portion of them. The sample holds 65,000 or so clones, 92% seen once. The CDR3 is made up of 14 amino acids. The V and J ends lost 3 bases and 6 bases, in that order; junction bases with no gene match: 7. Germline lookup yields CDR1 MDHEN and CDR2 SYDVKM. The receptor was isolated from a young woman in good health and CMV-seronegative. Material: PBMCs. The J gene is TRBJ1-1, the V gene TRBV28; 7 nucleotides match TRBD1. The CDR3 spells CASSFGQVQAEAFF. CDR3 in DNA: TGTGCCAGCAGTTTTGGACAGGTTCAGGCTGAAGCTTTCTTT.